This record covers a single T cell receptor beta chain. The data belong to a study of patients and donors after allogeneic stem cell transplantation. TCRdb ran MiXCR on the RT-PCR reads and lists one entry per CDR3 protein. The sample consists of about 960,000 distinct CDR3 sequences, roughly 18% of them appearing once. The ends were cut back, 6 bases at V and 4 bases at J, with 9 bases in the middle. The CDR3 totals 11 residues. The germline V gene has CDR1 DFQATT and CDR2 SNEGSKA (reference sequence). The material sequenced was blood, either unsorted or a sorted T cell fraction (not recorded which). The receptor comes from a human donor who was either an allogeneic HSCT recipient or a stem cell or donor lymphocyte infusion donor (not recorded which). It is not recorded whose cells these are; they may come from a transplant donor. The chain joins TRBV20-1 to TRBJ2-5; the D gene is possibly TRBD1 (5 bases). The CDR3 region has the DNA TGCAGTGCAAGGGGCGCAGAGACCCAGTACTTC. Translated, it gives CSARGAETQYF.